Presented here are 24 T cell receptor beta chains from one specimen sequenced in a study of CD8+ T cells in alopecia areata. Extracted RNA was reverse transcribed, and the resulting cDNA served as sequencing template. The protocol was immunoSEQ multiplex PCR, while the TCRdb copy is restricted to in-frame clones and leaves out a portion. Of some 170,000 clones in the sample, roughly 60% were seen once. Treatment of the sample: oral pan-JAK inhibitor, 5-10 mg twice daily. This specimen was CD4+ T cells sorted from blood, taken at approximately week 56, from a patient treated with tofacitinib. These TCRs come from a human donor with alopecia areata.

This clone was counted a few times. The gene calls are TRBV11-3 and TRBJ1-2; D not resolved. The CDR3 contains 13 residues. The germline gives CDR1 SGHNT, CDR2 YENEEA. Trimming took 2 bases from V and 5 from J, leaving 9 bases between them. The CDR3 DNA reads TGTGCCAGCAGCTTAAGTAACAGTTATGGCTACACCTTC. Protein: CASSLSNSYGYTF.

This clone was seen a few times. This chain links TRBV29-1 with TRBJ2-1; TRBD2 matches at 9 bases. CDR3 length equals 13 residues. Germline values: CDR1 SQVTM, CDR2 ANQGSEA. The ends lost 8 bases at V and 10 bases at J; junction bases unmatched: 12. The CDR3 protein is CSTRLAALGEQFF. Here the CDR3 DNA reads TGCAGCACTCGACTAGCGGCTCTAGGGGAGCAGTTCTTC.

This chain uses TRBV29-1 with TRBJ1-1; TRBD1 is a possible D gene (6 bases). Trimming stripped 7 bases from V and 2 bases from J, with 17 bases between. Per germline, CDR1 SQVTM and CDR2 ANQGSEA. CDR3 length: 14 amino acids. The CDR3, as DNA: TGCAGCGCGGAGGCCGGGACACCCAACACTGAAGCTTTCTTT. This encodes CSAEAGTPNTEAFF.

A note on this clone: The sample carries other DNA sequences with the same CDR3. The J gene is TRBJ1-1, the V gene TRBV29-1; D not resolved. The germline gives CDR1 SQVTM, CDR2 ANQGSEA. This CDR3 contains 13 residues. The V gene lost 4 bases and the J gene lost 0 bases, with 9 bases spanning the gap. The CDR3 is CSVVRQMNTEAFF. CDR3 coding DNA: TGCAGCGTTGTGAGACAAATGAACACTGAAGCTTTCTTT.

The chain employs TRBV12-5 and TRBJ2-1; D is possibly TRBD1 or TRBD2 (6 bases each). There are 18 residues in the CDR3. V was cut by 2 bases and J by 8 bases, with 25 bases left in between. Germline assignment: CDR1 LGHNT and CDR2 FRNRAP. CDR3 protein: CASGLRSAGPTGADEQFF. The CDR3 DNA is TGTGCTAGTGGTTTGAGGTCGGCGGGACCGACGGGGGCAGATGAGCAGTTCTTC.

The genes are TRBV18 and TRBJ2-7, with D possibly being TRBD1 (5 bases). Germline CDR1 reads KGHSH; CDR2 reads LQKENI. The CDR3 is 13 residues long. V lost 2 bases to trimming and J lost 5 bases, with 10 bases between them. This chain's CDR3 is CASSPTRVDEQYF. The CDR3 region has the DNA TGTGCCAGCTCACCAACCAGGGTCGACGAGCAGTACTTC.

The rearrangement joins TRBV21-1 to TRBJ2-7; the table's D call, TRBD2, has no DNA check behind it. TRBV21-1 is deemed a pseudogene. CDR3 size: 14 residues. CDR3 amino acids: CASSSPGLAYEQYF. The CDR3 nucleotides read TGTGCCAGCAGCAGCCCGGGACTAGCCTACGAGCAGTACTTC.

This clone has more than one count but fewer than ten. The V gene is TRBV10-3, the J gene TRBJ1-2; 9 positions match TRBD1. The CDR3 runs 13 residues. The V gene end was trimmed by 8 bases and the J gene end by 3 bases; junction bases not matched to a gene: 4. Germline V lookup: CDR1 ENHRY, CDR2 SYGVKD. CDR3 sequence reads: CAIGRDRDYGYTF. The CDR3 nucleotides are TGTGCCATCGGCCGGGACAGGGACTATGGCTACACCTTC.

This clone was found many times. The chain is built from TRBV7-9 and TRBJ1-1, with TRBD1 as a possible D gene (6 bases). Germline CDR1 and CDR2: SEHNR and FQNEAQ (reference sequence). The CDR3 covers 16 residues. Trimming pared 0 bases from V and 1 base from J, leaving 12 bases between. The DNA of the CDR3 is TGTGCCAGCAGCTTAGCGCTGGGGGCGGGGAACACTGAAGCTTTCTTT. Protein sequence: CASSLALGAGNTEAFF.

The CDR3: CASSGRIDSTDTQYF. As DNA, the CDR3 is TGTGCCAGCAGCGGGAGGATTGACAGCACAGATACGCAGTATTTT. The rearrangement links TRBV5-4 to TRBJ2-3; maybe TRBD2 (6 bases). The V and J ends lost 4 bases and 0 bases respectively, with 12 bases between them. Germline V gene data show CDR1 as SGHNT and CDR2 as YYREEE (reference sequence). The CDR3 has 15 residues.

The chain is built from TRBV15 and TRBJ2-2; D possibly matches TRBD1 or TRBD2 (5 bases each). V shed 0 bases and J shed 6 bases, with 8 bases lying between them. The CDR3 contains 14 residues. Looked up from germline, CDR1 is LNHNV and CDR2 is YYDKDF (reference sequence). CDR3 amino acids: CATSRDLGAGELFF. In nucleotides, the CDR3 is TGTGCCACCAGCAGAGATTTGGGGGCCGGGGAGCTGTTTTTT.

The J gene is TRBJ1-2, the V gene TRBV29-1; 7 nucleotides line up with TRBD1. Germline values: CDR1 SQVTM, CDR2 ANQGSEA. V lost 3 bases to trimming and J lost 5 bases; unmatched junction nucleotides: 9. The CDR3 length is 14 residues. The CDR3: CSVESQGVDYGYTF. The CDR3 DNA sequence: TGCAGCGTTGAGTCCCAGGGGGTGGATTATGGCTACACCTTC.

The chain links TRBV4-1 to TRBJ2-2, with 7 bases fitting TRBD1. CDR3 size: 13 residues. Germline V gives CDR1 MGHRA, CDR2 YSYEKL. After removal of 10 bases from V and 2 bases from J, the junction contained 4 bases not matched to a gene. The CDR3 DNA reads TGCGCCATTGGGGACAGCAACACCGGGGAGCTGTTTTTT. This sequence encodes CAIGDSNTGELFF.

CDR3 region: CASSQVFNEQFF. The CDR3 region has the DNA TGTGCCAGCAGCCAAGTATTCAATGAGCAGTTCTTC. The chain carries TRBV4-2 and TRBJ2-1; D call uncertain. This CDR3 region has 12 residues. Trimming cost V 1 base and J 6 bases, with 4 bases left between them. The germline V gene encodes CDR1 LGHNA and CDR2 YNFKEQ.

The chain uses TRBV29-1 and TRBJ1-2; D is perhaps TRBD1 (5 bases). Germline CDR1 reads SQVTM; CDR2 reads ANQGSEA. Trimming took off 4 bases at V and 6 bases at J, with 21 bases between the two ends. CDR3 length: 15 amino acids. The CDR3 DNA reads as TGCAGCGTTGGACCCGGGACCTTAACATCCGATGGCTACACCTTC. This translates into CSVGPGTLTSDGYTF.

The V and J genes are TRBV9 and TRBJ2-3, with 11 positions matching TRBD2. V lost 2 bases, J lost 6 bases, and 8 bases stayed unmatched. Germline CDR1 reads SGDLS; CDR2 reads YYNGEE. The CDR3 runs 16 residues. The CDR3, as DNA: TGTGCCAGCAGCGTCGCGACTAGCGGGGTAGGCGATACGCAGTATTTT. Its translation is CASSVATSGVGDTQYF. The full variable domain, with the rest looked up from reference TRBV9 and TRBJ2-3, is DSGVTQTPKHLITATGQRVTLRCSPRSGDLSVYWYQQSLDQGLQFLIQYYNGEERAKGNILERFSAQQFPDLHSELNLSSLELGDSALYFCASSVATSGVGDTQYFGPGTRLTVL.

The chain has TRBV30 and TRBJ2-5; 11 nucleotides agree with TRBD2. Germline CDR1 GTSNPN, CDR2 SVGIG (reference sequence). The length of the CDR3 is 17 residues. Trimming took 0 bases from V and 5 from J; bases not matched to a gene: 11. The CDR3 DNA reads TGTGCCTGGAGTGTGGATTTTAGCGGGGGGGTTCTTGAGACCCAGTACTTC. It yields the protein CAWSVDFSGGVLETQYF.

The genes are TRBV29-1 and TRBJ2-1; perhaps TRBD1 as D (6 bases). Germline CDR1 SQVTM, CDR2 ANQGSEA. The CDR3 covers 14 residues. Trimming removed 7 bases at V and 2 bases at J, with 15 bases between. Here the CDR3 reads CSATAGATYNEQFF. In DNA form, the CDR3 reads TGCAGCGCTACCGCAGGGGCCACCTACAATGAGCAGTTCTTC.

This clone has only a few counts. Here the CDR3 reads CAWSRWNTEAFF. CDR3 DNA sequence: TGTGCCTGGAGTCGGTGGAACACTGAAGCTTTCTTT. V is TRBV30 and J is TRBJ1-1; no clear D. With 2 bases removed from V and 1 base from J, the gap between germline ends came to 5 bases. In germline, CDR1 is GTSNPN, CDR2 SVGIG (reference sequence). The CDR3 loop spans 12 amino acids.

This clone was seen a few times. The chain carries TRBV30 and TRBJ2-6; the D is unclear. Deletions cut 6 bases from V and 4 bases from J, with 19 bases between. CDR1 is GTSNPN, CDR2 SVGIG, per germline (reference sequence). The CDR3 covers 16 residues. CDR3 region: CACPLERKSGANVLTF. In DNA form, the CDR3 reads TGTGCCTGCCCCTTGGAGAGAAAGTCCGGGGCCAACGTCCTGACTTTC.

This clone was detected only a few times. The CDR3 is CSTLAGGADTQYF. CDR3 nucleotide sequence: TGCAGCACCTTAGCGGGGGGGGCAGATACGCAGTATTTT. The chain is built from TRBV29-1 and TRBJ2-3; 11 bases fit TRBD2. With 8 bases clipped from V and 4 bases from J, the junction kept 5 bases outside the gene matches. There are 13 residues in the CDR3. The germline CDR1 and CDR2 sequences are SQVTM and ANQGSEA.

This clone showed up just a few times. The V and J genes are TRBV7-2 and TRBJ1-3; maybe TRBD1 (5 bases). Trimming cost V 3 bases and J 1 base, with 13 bases left between them. The germline gives CDR1 SGHTA, CDR2 FQGNSA. This CDR3 region has 16 residues. CDR3 sequence (DNA): TGTGCCAGCAGCTTCGGGGGGATGGGGTCTGGAAACACCATATATTTT. Its protein is CASSFGGMGSGNTIYF. The full variable domain, completed using reference TRBV7-2 and TRBJ1-3, is GAGVSQSPSNKVTEKGKDVELRCDPISGHTALYWYRQSLGQGLEFLIYFQGNSAPDKSGLPSDRFSAERTGGSVSTLTIQRTQQEDSAVYLCASSFGGMGSGNTIYFGEGSWLTVV.

This clone showed up many times. The chain joins TRBV2 to TRBJ2-2; D may match TRBD1 or TRBD2 (6 bases each). With 5 bases removed from V and 6 bases from J, the gap between germline ends came to 13 bases. Germline lookup yields CDR1 SNHLY and CDR2 FYNNEI. The CDR3 extends over 14 amino acids. CDR3 in amino acids: CASSFDRRAGELFF. CDR3 sequence (DNA): TGTGCCAGCAGTTTCGACAGGAGGGCCGGGGAGCTGTTTTTT.

The gene calls are TRBV30 and TRBJ1-5; D is possibly TRBD1 (6 bases). The CDR3 extends over 14 amino acids. Germline V gene sequence: CDR1 GTSNPN, CDR2 SVGIG (reference sequence). V was trimmed by 5 bases and J by 3 bases, leaving 14 bases between them. CDR3 region: CAWDRGLPNQPQHF. The CDR3 DNA sequence: TGTGCCTGGGACCGGGGGCTCCCCAATCAGCCCCAGCATTTT.